The rows below give T cell receptor beta chains drawn from one sample of a study of T cell responses to AZD1222 COVID-19 vaccine. TCRdb keeps only in-frame clones here, not all; method: immunoSEQ multiplex PCR. The sample records some 120,000 clones, around 89% being singletons. Material: peripheral blood, obtained on day 0 of MenACWY control vaccination. All receptors come from an adult in good health. Both conserved end residues are part of each CDR3. D genes are given only for firm matches. Clone size is stated in some rows and not others, as once, few, many or a class when expanded.

d_gene	abundance	v_gene	j_gene	CDR3nt	CDR3aa
-	-	TRBV6-1	TRBJ1-1	TGTGCCAGCAGTGAAGGGGGCGGATGGAACACTGAAGCTTTCTTT	CASSEGGGWNTEAFF
-	-	TRBV6-5	TRBJ1-4	TGTGCCAGCAGTTTGACAGATGTGGAAAAACTGTTTTTT	CASSLTDVEKLFF
TRBD2	-	TRBV4-2	TRBJ2-2	TGTGCCTCGACAGGGACTAGCAAGAACACCGGGGAGCTGTTTTTT	CASTGTSKNTGELFF
-	-	TRBV11-2	TRBJ2-1	TGTGCCAGCAGGGATAAGTCAAATGAGCAGTTCTTC	CASRDKSNEQFF
TRBD2	-	TRBV23-1	TRBJ2-7	TGCGCCAGCAGTCCCGGCGGGAGGTTCATCGAGCAGTACTTC	CASSPGGRFIEQYF
-	-	TRBV11-3	TRBJ2-1	TGTGCCAGCAGCACCGTCACCTACAATGAGCAGTTCTTC	CASSTVTYNEQFF
-	-	TRBV5-1	TRBJ2-1	TGCGCCAGCAGCTGGCGGTCTATGCCCTACAATGAGCAGTTCTTC	CASSWRSMPYNEQFF
TRBD1	-	TRBV13	TRBJ2-7	TGTGCCAGCAGCTTAGAGGGACAGCTAACCTACGAGCAGTACTTC	CASSLEGQLTYEQYF
-	once	TRBV6-2/TRBV6-3	TRBJ1-1	TGTGCCAGCAGTCTCGGGTACACTGAAGCTTTCTTT	CASSLGYTEAFF
-	-	TRBV12-3/TRBV12-4	TRBJ1-2	TGTGCCAGCACTGAACTCTATGGCTACACCTTC	CASTELYGYTF
TRBD1	-	TRBV27	TRBJ1-2	TGTGCCAGCAGCAAAGGGACAGGAGGGGGCTACACCTTC	CASSKGTGGGYTF
TRBD2	-	TRBV7-2	TRBJ2-1	TGTGCCAGCAGCTTAGGCCCGGGAGGCGTTGAGCAGTTCTTC	CASSLGPGGVEQFF
TRBD1	-	TRBV9	TRBJ2-5	TGTGCCAGCAGCGCCCGGACAGGACAAGAGACCCAGTACTTC	CASSARTGQETQYF
TRBD1	-	TRBV25-1	TRBJ1-4	TGTGCCAGCAGTGAATCCGGGACAGGGGTTGAAAAACTGTTTTTT	CASSESGTGVEKLFF
-	-	TRBV12-3/TRBV12-4	TRBJ2-7	TGTGCCAGCAGTTTAATAGGGGGCTACGAGCAGTACTTC	CASSLIGGYEQYF
TRBD2	-	TRBV4-1	TRBJ2-2	TGCGCCAGCAGCTACGGAACAGCTAGCGGGAGGGCCGATGCCGGGGAGCTGTTTTTT	CASSYGTASGRADAGELFF
-	-	TRBV7-2	TRBJ2-3	TGTGCCAGCAGCTTAACCGTTCCCTCAATAGGGGATACGCAGTATTTT	CASSLTVPSIGDTQYF
-	once	TRBV7-5	TRBJ2-7	TGTGCCAGAAGCGGGCGACGAGGGGGACTAGCGAGATGGGGAACGGTGGACGAGCAGTACTTC	CARSGRRGGLARWGTVDEQYF
-	-	TRBV4-3	TRBJ2-1	TGCGCCAGCAGCCAACGGACAGAAGGGAGCTCCTACAATGAGCAGTTCTTC	CASSQRTEGSSYNEQFF
-	-	TRBV9	TRBJ1-6	TGTGCCAGCAGCGTAGCCCAAAATCGGGGGCTTACATCACCCCTCCACTTT	CASSVAQNRGLTSPLHF
TRBD1	-	TRBV27	TRBJ1-6	TGTGCCAGCAGTTCGGGACAGGAGTATAATTCACCCCTCCACTTT	CASSSGQEYNSPLHF
-	-	TRBV11-2	TRBJ2-7	TGTGCCAGCAGCTTAGCAGGGGTCCTTCGAGAGCAGTACTTC	CASSLAGVLREQYF
-	once	TRBV11-3	TRBJ2-7	TGTGCCAGCAGCCTTGGGAGTATACTAGCCTACGAGCAGTACTTC	CASSLGSILAYEQYF
-	once	TRBV7-3	TRBJ2-1	TGTGCCAGCAGCTTAAGTTTTCGGGAGCAGTTCTTC	CASSLSFREQFF
-	-	TRBV11-2	TRBJ2-7	TGTGCCAGCAGCTCGCGGGTCTCAGGATACGAGCAGTACTTC	CASSSRVSGYEQYF
TRBD2	-	TRBV6-1	TRBJ2-7	TGTGCCAGCAGTGAAGGAGCGGGGAGCTACGAGCAGTACTTC	CASSEGAGSYEQYF
-	-	TRBV13	TRBJ2-1	TGTGCCAGCAGCTTATTGGGTAGCTCCTACAATGAGCAGTTCTTC	CASSLLGSSYNEQFF
TRBD2	-	TRBV5-1	TRBJ2-1	TGCGCCAGCAGCTTGCGAGCGGGAGGGGATGAGCAGTTCTTC	CASSLRAGGDEQFF
-	-	TRBV5-1	TRBJ2-1	TGCGCCAGCAGCTTGGATCCCCCTCCGGGGAGATTTGAGCAGTTCTTC	CASSLDPPPGRFEQFF
-	-	TRBV9	TRBJ1-2	TGTGCCAGCAGCGTAAACGACTATGGCTACACCTTC	CASSVNDYGYTF
TRBD1	-	TRBV7-6	TRBJ1-1	TGTGCCAGCAGCTCTAGGGGGACAGGGCCGAACACTGAAGCTTTCTTT	CASSSRGTGPNTEAFF
-	-	TRBV19	TRBJ2-1	TGTGCCAGTAGTATAGATGGGCCCTACAATGAGCAGTTCTTC	CASSIDGPYNEQFF
-	-	TRBV9	TRBJ1-3	TGTGCCAGCAGCGTAGGTGGGGGCAGTGGAAACACCATATATTTT	CASSVGGGSGNTIYF
TRBD2	-	TRBV2	TRBJ2-2	TGTGCCAGCGTAAGGACTAGCGGGAGAGTCTACACCGGGGAGCTGTTTTTT	CASVRTSGRVYTGELFF
-	-	TRBV19	TRBJ1-1	TGTGCCAGTAGTGCCCGATACGGAGGTCCCCCCCCGAGGGCTGAAGCTTTCTTT	CASSARYGGPPPRAEAFF
-	once	TRBV28	TRBJ1-1	TGTGCCAGCAGTCCCCAGAGTACTGAAGCTTTCTTT	CASSPQSTEAFF
-	once	TRBV28	TRBJ1-5	TGTGCCAGCACCACTCAGAGGGATCGACAGCCCCAGCATTTT	CASTTQRDRQPQHF
TRBD2	-	TRBV24-1	TRBJ2-5	TGTGCCACCAGTGTGTCTAGCGGGAGGCAAGAGACCCAGTACTTC	CATSVSSGRQETQYF
TRBD2	-	TRBV6-4	TRBJ2-2	TGTGCCAGCTTCCGGGGGCTAGCGGGAGCCCCGTTCACCGGGGAGCTGTTTTTT	CASFRGLAGAPFTGELFF
TRBD1	-	TRBV13	TRBJ1-3	TGTGCCAGCAGGAAACAGGGGACGGGAAACACCATATATTTT	CASRKQGTGNTIYF